Given below is one T cell receptor (beta chain) in context. The antigen is unknown. The PCR used 60 Vbeta and 13 Jbeta primers. Some clones are missing from TCRdb's copy, which holds only in-frame ones; the method was immunoSEQ multiplex PCR. This table holds approximately 50,000 clones. The data are from a study of cytomegalovirus exposure and HLA in healthy donors. Points from the study as a whole: Reportedly, cytomegalovirus status was diagnosed with high sensitivity and specificity. In an earlier analysis, most TCR beta V segments were productive about 87% or about 30% of the time. A later analysis, which compared TCR beta chains of equal frequency, found the HLA-associated ones more clonally expanded.

The CDR3 runs to 16 residues. Trimming at V came to 2 bases and at J to 5 bases, leaving 7 bases not matched to a gene. Germline V gives CDR1 SEHNR, CDR2 FQNEAQ (reference sequence). The gene calls are TRBV7-9 and TRBJ2-3; 10 nucleotides agree with TRBD2. The sequence was collected from a male donor in good health and CMV-seronegative. The sample was PBMCs. CDR3 DNA: TGTGCCAGCAGCTTATCAGCGGGGGGGCCACTAGATACGCAGTATTTT. It translates to CASSLSAGGPLDTQYF.